This T cell receptor beta chain originates from a study of a mutant IDH1 vaccine in newly diagnosed glioma. Study context: Patients under treatment included around 60% males and 37.5% females and had a mean age of around 43 years. Receipt of radiotherapy, temozolomide, or both preceded the study, and most received both.

Study-level results: Whatever changes occurred in top peripheral T cell clonotypes seemed unrelated to pseudoprogression.

Time point defined: baseline, week 1 (first vaccination visit). This sample's treatment: pre-vaccination baseline after standard-of-care therapy. Donors had new WHO grade 3 or 4 IDH1-mutant, ATRX-lost astrocytomas. Method: immunoSEQ multiplex PCR; TCRdb's copy keeps in-frame clones and lacks some. The repertoire holds some 90,000 clones, with over 75% as singletons. In regard to this clone: Antigen specificity is unknown.

V lost 5 bases, J lost 1 base, and 8 bases lay in between. CDR3 length: 12 residues. CDR1 is SQVTM, CDR2 ANQGSEA, per germline. The chain combines TRBV29-1 with TRBJ1-1; no clear D. This specimen consisted of PBMCs, obtained from a glioma patient treated with radiotherapy, temozolomide or both. This TCR came from a man between 35 and 55 years old with glioma. Some clones in this sample may be carry-over from other donors' samples. The CDR3 region has the DNA TGCAGCGTTTCAACAGAGAACACTGAAGCTTTCTTT. Its protein product is CSVSTENTEAFF.